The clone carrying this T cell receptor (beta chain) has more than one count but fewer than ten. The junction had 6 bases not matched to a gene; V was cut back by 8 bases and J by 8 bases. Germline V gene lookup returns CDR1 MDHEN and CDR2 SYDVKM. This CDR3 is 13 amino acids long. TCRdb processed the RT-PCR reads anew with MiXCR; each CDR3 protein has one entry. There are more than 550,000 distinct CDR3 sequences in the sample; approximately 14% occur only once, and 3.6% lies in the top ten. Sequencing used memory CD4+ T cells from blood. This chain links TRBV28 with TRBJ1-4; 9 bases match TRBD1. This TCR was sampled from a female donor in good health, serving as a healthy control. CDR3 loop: CASETGGREKLFF. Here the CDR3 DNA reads TGTGCCAGCGAAACAGGGGGCAGGGAAAAACTGTTTTTT.